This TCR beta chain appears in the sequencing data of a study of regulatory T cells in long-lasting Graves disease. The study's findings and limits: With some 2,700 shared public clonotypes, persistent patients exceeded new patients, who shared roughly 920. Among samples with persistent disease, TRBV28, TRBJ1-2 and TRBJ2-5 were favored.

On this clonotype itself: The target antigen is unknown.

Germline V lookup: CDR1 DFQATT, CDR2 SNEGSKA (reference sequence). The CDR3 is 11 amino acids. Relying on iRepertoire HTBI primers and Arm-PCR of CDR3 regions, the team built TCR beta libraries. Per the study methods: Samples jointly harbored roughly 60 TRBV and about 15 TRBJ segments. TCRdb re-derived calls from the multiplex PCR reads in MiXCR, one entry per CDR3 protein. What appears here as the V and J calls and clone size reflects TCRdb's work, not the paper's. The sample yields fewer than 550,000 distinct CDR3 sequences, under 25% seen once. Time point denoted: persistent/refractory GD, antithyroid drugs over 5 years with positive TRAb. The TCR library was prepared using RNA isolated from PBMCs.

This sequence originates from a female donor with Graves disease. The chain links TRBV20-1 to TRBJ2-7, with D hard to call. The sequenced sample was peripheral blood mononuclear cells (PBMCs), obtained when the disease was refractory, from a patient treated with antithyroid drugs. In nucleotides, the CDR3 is TGCAGCTCCCTCCGGAACTACGAGCAGTACTTC. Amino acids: CSSLRNYEQYF.